A single sample is the source of the 2 T cell receptor beta chains below, sequenced in a study of T-cell memory formation after mild COVID-19. TCRdb ran MiXCR on the 5' RACE reads and lists one entry per CDR3 protein. This sample has 65,000 to 90,000 distinct CDR3 sequences, with more than 11% found just once. The sequencing input was PBMCs or a T cell subset sorted from them (not recorded which). These receptors were obtained from an adult woman who had mild COVID-19 (a few samples of this study predate the infection). Cell type and time point are not known.

The chain recombines TRBV9 with TRBJ2-5; D is possibly TRBD2 (6 bases). V lost 3 bases to trimming and J lost 5 bases, with 11 bases between them. There are 13 residues in the CDR3. Germline V CDR1 and CDR2: SGDLS, YYNGEE. The CDR3: CASSGGDGETQYF. DNA for the CDR3: TGTGCCAGCAGCGGGGGGGATGGGGAGACCCAGTACTTC. Full variable domain (rest looked up from reference TRBV9 and TRBJ2-5): DSGVTQTPKHLITATGQRVTLRCSPRSGDLSVYWYQQSLDQGLQFLIQYYNGEERAKGNILERFSAQQFPDLHSELNLSSLELGDSALYFCASSGGDGETQYFGPGTRLLVL.

This clonotype turned up a few times. This sequence joins TRBV7-8 and TRBJ1-2, with 7 positions matching TRBD1. The CDR3 length is 15 residues. From germline, CDR1 is SGHVS and CDR2 FQNEAQ. V shed 1 base, J shed 2 bases, and the junction held 4 bases outside the gene matches. The CDR3 is CASSLGQGANYGYTF. The CDR3, as DNA: TGTGCCAGCAGCTTAGGACAGGGCGCAAACTATGGCTACACCTTC. Together with reference TRBV7-8 and TRBJ1-2, the CDR3 gives the full variable domain: GAGVSQSPRYKVAKRGQDVALRCDPISGHVSLFWYQQALGQGPEFLTYFQNEAQLDKSGLPSDRFFAERPEGSVSTLKIQRTQQEDSAVYLCASSLGQGANYGYTFGSGTRLTVV.